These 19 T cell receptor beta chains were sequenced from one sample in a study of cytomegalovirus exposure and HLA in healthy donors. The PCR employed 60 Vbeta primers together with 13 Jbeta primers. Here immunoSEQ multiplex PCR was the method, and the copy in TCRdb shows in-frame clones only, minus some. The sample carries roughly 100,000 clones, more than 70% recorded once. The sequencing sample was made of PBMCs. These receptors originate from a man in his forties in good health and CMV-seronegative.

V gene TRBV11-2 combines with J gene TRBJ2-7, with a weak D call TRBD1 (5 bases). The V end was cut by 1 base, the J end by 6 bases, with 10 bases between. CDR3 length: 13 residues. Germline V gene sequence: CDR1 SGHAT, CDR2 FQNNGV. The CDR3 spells CASSLGQGAEQYF. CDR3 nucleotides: TGTGCCAGCAGCTTAGGTCAGGGTGCCGAGCAGTACTTC.

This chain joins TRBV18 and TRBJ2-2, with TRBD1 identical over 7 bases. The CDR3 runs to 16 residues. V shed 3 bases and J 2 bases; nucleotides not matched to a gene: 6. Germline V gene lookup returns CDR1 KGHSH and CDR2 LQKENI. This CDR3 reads CASSPETGQNTGELFF. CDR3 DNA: TGTGCCAGCTCACCTGAGACAGGGCAAAACACCGGGGAGCTGTTTTTT.

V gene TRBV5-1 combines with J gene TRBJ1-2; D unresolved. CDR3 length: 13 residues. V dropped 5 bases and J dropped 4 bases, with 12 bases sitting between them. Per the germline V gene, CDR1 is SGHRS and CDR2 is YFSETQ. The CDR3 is CASSQEVGYGYTF. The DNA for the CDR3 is TGCGCCAGCAGTCAAGAGGTCGGCTATGGCTACACCTTC. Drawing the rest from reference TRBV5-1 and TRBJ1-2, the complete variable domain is KAGVTQTPRYLIKTRGQQVTLSCSPISGHRSVSWYQQTPGQGLQFLFEYFSETQRNKGNFPGRFSGRQFSNSRSEMNVSTLELGDSALYLCASSQEVGYGYTFGSGTRLTVV.

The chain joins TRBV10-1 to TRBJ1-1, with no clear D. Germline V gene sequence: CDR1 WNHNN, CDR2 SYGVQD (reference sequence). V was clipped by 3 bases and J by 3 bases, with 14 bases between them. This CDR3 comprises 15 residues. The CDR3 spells CASSDLTGEDTEAFF. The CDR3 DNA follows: TGCGCCAGCAGTGACCTTACTGGGGAGGACACTGAAGCTTTCTTT.

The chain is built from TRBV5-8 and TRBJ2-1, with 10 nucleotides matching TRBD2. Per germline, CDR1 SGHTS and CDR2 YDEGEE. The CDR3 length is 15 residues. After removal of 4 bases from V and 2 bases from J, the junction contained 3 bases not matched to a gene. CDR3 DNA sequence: TGTGCCAGCAGCGTTGGGACTAGCGCCTACAATGAGCAGTTCTTC. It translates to CASSVGTSAYNEQFF.

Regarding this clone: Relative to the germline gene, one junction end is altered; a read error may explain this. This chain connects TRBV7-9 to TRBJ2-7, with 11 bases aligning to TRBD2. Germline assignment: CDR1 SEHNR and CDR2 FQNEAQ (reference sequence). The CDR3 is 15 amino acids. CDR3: CSSSTTSGGSYEQYF. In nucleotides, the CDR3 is TGTTCCAGCAGCACAACTAGCGGGGGTTCCTACGAGCAGTACTTC. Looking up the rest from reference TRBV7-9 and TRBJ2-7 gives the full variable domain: DTGVSQNPRHKITKRGQNVTFRCDPISEHNRLYWYRQTLGQGPEFLTYFQNEAQLEKSRLLSDRFSAERPKGSFSTLEIQRTEQGDSAMYLCSSSTTSGGSYEQYFGPGTRLTVT.

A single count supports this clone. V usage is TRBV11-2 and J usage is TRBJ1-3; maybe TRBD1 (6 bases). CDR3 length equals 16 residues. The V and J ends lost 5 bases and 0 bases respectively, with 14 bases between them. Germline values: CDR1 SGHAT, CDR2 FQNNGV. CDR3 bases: TGTGCCAGCAGCCCCAACAGGGCCCACTCTGGAAACACCATATATTTT. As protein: CASSPNRAHSGNTIYF.

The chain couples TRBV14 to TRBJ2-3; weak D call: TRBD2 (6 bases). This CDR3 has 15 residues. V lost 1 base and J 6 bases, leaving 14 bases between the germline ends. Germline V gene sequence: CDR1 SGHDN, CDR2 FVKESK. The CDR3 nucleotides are TGTGCCAGCAGCCAAGCCCCACCGGGGGTTGATACGCAGTATTTT. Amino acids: CASSQAPPGVDTQYF.

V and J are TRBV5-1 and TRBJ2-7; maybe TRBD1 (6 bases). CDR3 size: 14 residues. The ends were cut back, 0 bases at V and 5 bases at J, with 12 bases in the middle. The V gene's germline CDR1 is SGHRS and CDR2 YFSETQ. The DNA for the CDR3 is TGCGCCAGCAGCTTGGGATCAGGGGAGCACGAGCAGTACTTC. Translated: CASSLGSGEHEQYF.

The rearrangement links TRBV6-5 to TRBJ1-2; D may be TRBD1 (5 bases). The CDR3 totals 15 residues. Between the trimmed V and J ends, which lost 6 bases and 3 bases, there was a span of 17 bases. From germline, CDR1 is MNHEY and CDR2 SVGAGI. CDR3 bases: TGTGCCAGCAGCCCTGTGATAGGGGAAGACTATGGCTACACCTTC. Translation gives CASSPVIGEDYGYTF.

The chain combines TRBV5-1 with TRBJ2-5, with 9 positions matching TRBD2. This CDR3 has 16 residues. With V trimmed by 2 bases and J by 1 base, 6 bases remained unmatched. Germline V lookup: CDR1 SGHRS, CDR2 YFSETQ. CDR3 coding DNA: TGCGCCAGCAGCTTAGCCGGAGCGGGGGGCCAAGAGACCCAGTACTTC. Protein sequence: CASSLAGAGGQETQYF.

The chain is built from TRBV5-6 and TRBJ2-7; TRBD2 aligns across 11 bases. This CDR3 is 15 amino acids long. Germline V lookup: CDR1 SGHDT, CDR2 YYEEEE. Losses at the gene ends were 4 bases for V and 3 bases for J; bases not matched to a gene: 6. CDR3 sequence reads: CASSTGTSGRYEQYF. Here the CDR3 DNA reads TGTGCCAGCAGCACCGGGACTAGCGGTCGCTACGAGCAGTACTTC.

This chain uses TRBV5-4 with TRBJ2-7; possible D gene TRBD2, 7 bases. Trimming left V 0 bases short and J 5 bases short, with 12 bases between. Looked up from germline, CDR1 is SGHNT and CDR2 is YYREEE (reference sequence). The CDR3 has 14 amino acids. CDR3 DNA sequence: TGTGCCAGCAGCTTGGGACGGGGGGACAACGAGCAGTACTTC. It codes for CASSLGRGDNEQYF.

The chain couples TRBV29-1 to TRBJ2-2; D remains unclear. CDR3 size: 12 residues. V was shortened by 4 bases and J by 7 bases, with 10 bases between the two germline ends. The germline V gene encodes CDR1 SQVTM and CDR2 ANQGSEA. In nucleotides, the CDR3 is TGCAGCGTTGTAATCGGTAGCGGGGAGCTGTTTTTT. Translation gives CSVVIGSGELFF.

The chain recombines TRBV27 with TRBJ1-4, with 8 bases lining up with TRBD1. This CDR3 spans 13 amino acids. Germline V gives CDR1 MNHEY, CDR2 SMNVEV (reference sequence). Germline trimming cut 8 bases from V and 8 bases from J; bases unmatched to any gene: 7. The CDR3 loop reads CASAQGAREKLFF. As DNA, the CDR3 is TGTGCCAGCGCCCAGGGGGCGCGGGAAAAACTGTTTTTT.

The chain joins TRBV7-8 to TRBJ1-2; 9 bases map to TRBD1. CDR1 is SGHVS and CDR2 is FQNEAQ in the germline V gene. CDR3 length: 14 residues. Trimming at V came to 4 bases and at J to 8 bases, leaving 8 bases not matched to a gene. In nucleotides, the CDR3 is TGTGCCAGCAGCTCACAGGGGGCGGGGGGCGGCTACACCTTC. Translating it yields CASSSQGAGGGYTF.

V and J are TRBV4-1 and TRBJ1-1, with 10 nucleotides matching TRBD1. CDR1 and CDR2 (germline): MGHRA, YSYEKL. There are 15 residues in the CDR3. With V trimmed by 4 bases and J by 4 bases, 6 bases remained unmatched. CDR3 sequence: CASSRDRGFFTEAFF. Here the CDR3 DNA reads TGCGCCAGCAGCCGGGACAGGGGATTTTTCACTGAAGCTTTCTTT.

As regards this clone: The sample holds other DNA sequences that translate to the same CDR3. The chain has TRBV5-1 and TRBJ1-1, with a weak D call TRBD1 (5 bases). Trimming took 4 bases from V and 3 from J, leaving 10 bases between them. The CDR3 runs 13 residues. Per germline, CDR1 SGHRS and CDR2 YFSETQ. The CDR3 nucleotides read TGCGCCAGCAGCCTTGGGGGGGACACTGAAGCTTTCTTT. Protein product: CASSLGGDTEAFF.

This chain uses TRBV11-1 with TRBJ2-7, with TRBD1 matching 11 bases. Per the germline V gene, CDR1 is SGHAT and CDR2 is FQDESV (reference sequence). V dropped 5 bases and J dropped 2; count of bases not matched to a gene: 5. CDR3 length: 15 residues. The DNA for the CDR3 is TGTGCCAGCAGCACCCGGACAGGGGGCCCCTACGAGCAGTACTTC. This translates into CASSTRTGGPYEQYF.